A selection of T cell receptor beta chains follows, all from one sample in a study of cytomegalovirus exposure and HLA in healthy donors. Repertoires were generated with immunoSEQ multiplex PCR, while TCRdb's copy carries only in-frame clones and drops some. Seen here are around 130,000 clones, about 82% observed once, and the top ten hold 5% to 6.5%. Sequences were obtained from PBMCs. All receptors derive from a man aged 25 to 45 in good health and CMV-seronegative. Both conserved end residues are part of each CDR3. D genes are given only for firm matches. Clone size is stated in some rows and not others, as once, few, many or a class when expanded.

>TRBV11-2|TRBJ1-1|.|.
TGTGCCAGCAGCTTAGGCGGATCGATGAACACTGAAGCTTTCTTT
CASSLGGSMNTEAFF
>TRBV2|TRBJ2-1|.|TRBD1
TGTGCCAGCAGTGAAATGGGACAGGAATACAATGAGCAGTTCTTC
CASSEMGQEYNEQFF
>TRBV5-6|TRBJ2-3|.|.
TGTGCCAGCAGTCTCACAGATACGCAGTATTTT
CASSLTDTQYF
>TRBV5-1|TRBJ1-5|.|TRBD1
TGCGCCAGCAGCTTGGGGGACAGGAATCAGCCCCAGCATTTT
CASSLGDRNQPQHF
>TRBV19|TRBJ1-5|.|.
TGTGCCAGTAAAACCAGCGGCGATGATCAGCCCCAGCATTTT
CASKTSGDDQPQHF
>TRBV15|TRBJ2-2|.|TRBD1
TGTGCCACCAGCAGACCGCCTGACAGGGGGCGCGACACCGGGGAGCTGTTTTTT
CATSRPPDRGRDTGELFF
>TRBV4-3|TRBJ2-1|.|.
TGCGCCAGCAGCCAAGTATACCCAGGACTTAGCTCCTACAATGAGCAGTTCTTC
CASSQVYPGLSSYNEQFF
>TRBV5-8|TRBJ1-4|few|.
TGTGCCAGCAGCTCTACAGGAGTTACCTTT
CASSSTGVTF
>TRBV20-1|TRBJ1-4|once|.
TGCAGTGCTAGTGCGGAAAAACTGTTTTTT
CSASAEKLFF
>TRBV29-1|TRBJ1-1|.|TRBD1
TGCAGCTCGGAGGGGGCCGCAACCGCTTTCTTT
CSSEGAATAFF
>TRBV7-2|TRBJ2-1|.|.
TGTGCCAGCAGCTTAGACGGGATTCAATCCTCCTACAATGAGCAGTTCTTC
CASSLDGIQSSYNEQFF
>TRBV6-1|TRBJ2-5|few|.
TGTGCCAGCAGCTCCGATAGGACCCAGTACTTC
CASSSDRTQYF
>TRBV2|TRBJ2-5|.|.
TGTGCCAGCAGTGACAGCGCCCCGAGGACCCAGTACTTC
CASSDSAPRTQYF
>TRBV30|TRBJ2-7|.|.
TGTGCCTGCCAAGGGGTAACAGTGAACCACGAGCAGTACTTC
CACQGVTVNHEQYF
>TRBV10-3|TRBJ1-4|many|.
TGTGCCATCAGGAAGGACAGAACTAATGAAAAACTGTTTTTT
CAIRKDRTNEKLFF
>TRBV4-2|TRBJ1-1|.|TRBD1
TGTGCCAGCAGCCAGATTCTGGGGGACAGGGGGGTACGCGCTGAAGCTTTCTTT
CASSQILGDRGVRAEAFF
>TRBV5-1|TRBJ1-1|.|.
TGCGCCAGCAGCTTGTTTGACATCAACACTGAAGCTTTCTTT
CASSLFDINTEAFF
>TRBV5-1|TRBJ2-7|.|TRBD1
TGCGCCAGCAGCTCTTACTTCCGGACAGGGCCCTACGAGCAGTACTTC
CASSSYFRTGPYEQYF
>TRBV6-5|TRBJ2-7|few|.
TGTGCCAGCAGTTACCGACAGGATTACGAGCAGTACTTC
CASSYRQDYEQYF
>TRBV4-3|TRBJ2-1|once|TRBD2
TGCGCCAGCAGCCAAACTAGCGGGGGGGCGAATGAGCAGTTCTTC
CASSQTSGGANEQFF
>TRBV6-4|TRBJ2-5|.|.
TGTGCCAGCCCGCCTGGGGGACACGACCAAGAGACCCAGTACTTC
CASPPGGHDQETQYF
>TRBV27|TRBJ2-1|.|TRBD2
TGTGCCAGCAGTTTGAATAGCGGGGGGGCCAATGAGCAGTTCTTC
CASSLNSGGANEQFF
>TRBV7-2|TRBJ2-3|.|TRBD2
TGTGCCAGCAGCTTAGCAGTAGCGGGGCTGGGGACAGATACGCAGTATTTT
CASSLAVAGLGTDTQYF
>TRBV7-9|TRBJ1-1|.|TRBD1
TGTGCCAGCAGGTCGACAGGGGCTGAAGCTTTCTTT
CASRSTGAEAFF
>TRBV4-3|TRBJ2-3|.|.
TGCGCCAGCAGCCAAGTCGACACCAACACAGATACGCAGTATTTT
CASSQVDTNTDTQYF
>TRBV21-1|TRBJ1-2|few|.
TGTGCCAGCAGCAAAGTTTCAGGGCCTACTAACTATGGCTACACCTTC
CASSKVSGPTNYGYTF
>TRBV6-5|TRBJ2-3|.|.
TGTGCCAGCAGTTACTCAGCGGCGGGCCCATCTCAGCAGTATTTT
CASSYSAAGPSQQYF
>TRBV28|TRBJ2-7|few|TRBD1
TGTGCCAGCAGTTCCGGGACAGGGCTTCCCCAGTACTTC
CASSSGTGLPQYF
>TRBV11-1|TRBJ2-1|.|TRBD1
TGTGCCAGCAGCTTTGGGACAGGGGGCAATGAGCAGTTCTTC
CASSFGTGGNEQFF
>TRBV5-1|TRBJ2-3|.|.
TGCGCCAGCAGCTTTGCGGACAGCAGCACAGATACGCAGTATTTT
CASSFADSSTDTQYF
>TRBV13|TRBJ1-1|.|.
TGTGCCAGCAGCAGCTCAGGGGTCATGAACACTGAAGCTTTCTTT
CASSSSGVMNTEAFF
>TRBV4-3|TRBJ1-1|once|TRBD1
TGCGCCAGCAGCCATACCGGGACAGGTATTGAAGCTTTCTTT
CASSHTGTGIEAFF
>TRBV14|TRBJ2-7|once|TRBD2
TGTGCCAGCAGCCAAGGCCGGGGACTAGTCGGGAACGAGCAGTACTTC
CASSQGRGLVGNEQYF
>TRBV19|TRBJ2-1|few|.
TGTGCCAGTAGCCTCGGAGCCTACAATGAGCAGTTCTTC
CASSLGAYNEQFF
>TRBV7-3|TRBJ2-1|.|TRBD2
TGTGCCAGCAGTCAAATAGCGGGTAATGAGCAGTTCTTC
CASSQIAGNEQFF
>TRBV5-6|TRBJ2-7|few|TRBD1
TGTGCCAGCAGCTTCGGGACAGGGGCCCACGAGCAGTACTTC
CASSFGTGAHEQYF
>TRBV13|TRBJ1-1|.|.
TGTGCCAGCAGTTTTTTTACGGACATGGCCACTGAAGCTTTCTTT
CASSFFTDMATEAFF
>TRBV4-1|TRBJ1-1|.|.
TGCGCCAGCAGCCAAGATTTTAGCTTGAACACTGAAGCTTTCTTT
CASSQDFSLNTEAFF
>TRBV5-8|TRBJ2-1|many|.
TGTGCCAGCAGCCCCCGGGGGTTAGATGAGCAGTTCTTC
CASSPRGLDEQFF
>TRBV4-3|TRBJ1-4|.|TRBD1
TGCGCCAGCAGCCCACTAGCAGGGGGAGAGGAAAAACTGTTTTTT
CASSPLAGGEEKLFF
>TRBV18|TRBJ2-5|.|TRBD2
TGTGCCAGCTCACTACTAGCGGATCAAGAGACCCAGTACTTC
CASSLLADQETQYF
>TRBV4-3|TRBJ2-2|few|.
TGCGCCAGCAGCCAGGGTCGGGTCGGGGAGCTGTTTTTT
CASSQGRVGELFF
>TRBV25-1|TRBJ2-1|.|TRBD2
TGTGCCAGCAGTGCTCTAGCGGGAGGGGGGTCTGAGCAGTTCTTC
CASSALAGGGSEQFF
>TRBV5-6|TRBJ2-1|.|TRBD2
TGTGCCAGTCTTCGGACTAGTCTGGGTGAGCAGTTCTTC
CASLRTSLGEQFF
>TRBV6-5|TRBJ1-2|.|.
TGTGCCAGCATTAAAGGGGATGGCTATGGCTACACCTTC
CASIKGDGYGYTF
>TRBV28|TRBJ1-5|.|TRBD1
TGTGCCAGCAGTCGCCGACAGGGATCACAGAATCAGCCCCAGCATTTT
CASSRRQGSQNQPQHF
>TRBV28|TRBJ2-7|.|TRBD1
TGTGCCAGCAGTTTACCAGGGGGCTACGAGCAGTACTTC
CASSLPGGYEQYF
>TRBV28|TRBJ2-1|.|.
TGTGCCAGCAGTCCCGCAATGGTGGAGGGCCTTTCCTCCGATGAGCAGTTCTTC
CASSPAMVEGLSSDEQFF